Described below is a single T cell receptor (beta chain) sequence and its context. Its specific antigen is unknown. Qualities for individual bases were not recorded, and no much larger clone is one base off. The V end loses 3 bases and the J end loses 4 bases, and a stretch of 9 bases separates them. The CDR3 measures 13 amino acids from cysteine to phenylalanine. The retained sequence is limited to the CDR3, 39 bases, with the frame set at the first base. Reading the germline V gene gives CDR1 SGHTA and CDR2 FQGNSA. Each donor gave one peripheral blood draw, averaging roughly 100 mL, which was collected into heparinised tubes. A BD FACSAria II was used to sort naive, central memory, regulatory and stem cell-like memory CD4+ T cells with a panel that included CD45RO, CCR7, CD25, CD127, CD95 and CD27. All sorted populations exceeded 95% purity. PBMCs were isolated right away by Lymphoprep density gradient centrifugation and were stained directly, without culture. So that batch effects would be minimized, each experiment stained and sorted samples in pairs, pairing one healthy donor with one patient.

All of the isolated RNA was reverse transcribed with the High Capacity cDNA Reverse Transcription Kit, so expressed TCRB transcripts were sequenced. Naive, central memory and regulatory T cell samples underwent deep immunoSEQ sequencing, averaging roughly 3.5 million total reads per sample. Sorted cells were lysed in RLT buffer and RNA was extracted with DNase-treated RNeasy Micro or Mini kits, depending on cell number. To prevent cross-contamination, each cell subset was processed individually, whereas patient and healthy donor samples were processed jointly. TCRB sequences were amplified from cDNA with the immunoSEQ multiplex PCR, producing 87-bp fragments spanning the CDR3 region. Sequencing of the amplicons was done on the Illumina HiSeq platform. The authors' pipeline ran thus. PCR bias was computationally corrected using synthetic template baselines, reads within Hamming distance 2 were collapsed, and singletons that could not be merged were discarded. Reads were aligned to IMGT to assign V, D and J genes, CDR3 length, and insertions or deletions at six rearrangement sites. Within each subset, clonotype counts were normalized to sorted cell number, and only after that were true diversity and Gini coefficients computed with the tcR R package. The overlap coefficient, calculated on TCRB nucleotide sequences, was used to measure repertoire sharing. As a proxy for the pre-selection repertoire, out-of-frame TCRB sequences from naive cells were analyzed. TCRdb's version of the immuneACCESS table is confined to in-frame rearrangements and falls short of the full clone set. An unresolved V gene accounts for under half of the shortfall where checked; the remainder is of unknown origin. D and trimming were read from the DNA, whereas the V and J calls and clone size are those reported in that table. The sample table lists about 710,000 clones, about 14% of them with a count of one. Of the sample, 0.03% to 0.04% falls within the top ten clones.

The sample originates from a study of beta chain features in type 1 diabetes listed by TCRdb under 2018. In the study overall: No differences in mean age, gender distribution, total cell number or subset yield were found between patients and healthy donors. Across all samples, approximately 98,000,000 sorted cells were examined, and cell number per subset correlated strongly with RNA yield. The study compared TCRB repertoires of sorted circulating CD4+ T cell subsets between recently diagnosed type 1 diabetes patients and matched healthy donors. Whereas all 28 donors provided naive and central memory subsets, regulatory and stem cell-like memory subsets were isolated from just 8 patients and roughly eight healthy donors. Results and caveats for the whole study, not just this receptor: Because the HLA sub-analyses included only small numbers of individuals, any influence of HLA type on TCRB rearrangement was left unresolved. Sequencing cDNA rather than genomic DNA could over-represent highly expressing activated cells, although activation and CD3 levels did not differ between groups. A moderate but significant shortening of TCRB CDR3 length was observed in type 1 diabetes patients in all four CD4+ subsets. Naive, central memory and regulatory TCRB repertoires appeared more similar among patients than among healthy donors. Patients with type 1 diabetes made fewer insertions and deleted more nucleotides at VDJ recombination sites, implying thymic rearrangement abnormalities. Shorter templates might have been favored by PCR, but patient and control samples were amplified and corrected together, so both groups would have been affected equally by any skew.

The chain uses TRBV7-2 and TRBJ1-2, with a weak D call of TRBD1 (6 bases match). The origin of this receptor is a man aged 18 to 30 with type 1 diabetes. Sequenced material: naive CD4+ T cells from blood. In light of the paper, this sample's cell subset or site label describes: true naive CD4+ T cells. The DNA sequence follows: TGTGCCAGCAGCTTCAGGGGCCCCTATGGCTACACCTTC. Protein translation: CASSFRGPYGYTF.